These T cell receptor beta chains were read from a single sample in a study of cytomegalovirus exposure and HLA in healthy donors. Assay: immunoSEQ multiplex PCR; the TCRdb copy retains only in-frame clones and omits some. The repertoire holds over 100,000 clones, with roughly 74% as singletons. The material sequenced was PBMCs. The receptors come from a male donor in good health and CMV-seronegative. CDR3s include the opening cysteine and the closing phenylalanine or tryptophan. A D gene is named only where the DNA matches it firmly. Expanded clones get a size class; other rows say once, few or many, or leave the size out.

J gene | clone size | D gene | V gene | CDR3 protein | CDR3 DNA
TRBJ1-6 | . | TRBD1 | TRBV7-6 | CASSLEGGNNSPLHF | TGTGCCAGCAGCCTCGAAGGGGGCAATAATTCACCCCTCCACTTT
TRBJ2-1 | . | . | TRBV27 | CASSLPLSSYNEQFF | TGTGCCAGCAGTTTGCCTCTGAGCTCCTACAATGAGCAGTTCTTC
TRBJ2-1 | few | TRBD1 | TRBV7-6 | CASSFQDRGRNEQFF | TGTGCCAGCAGTTTTCAGGACAGGGGGAGGAATGAGCAGTTCTTC
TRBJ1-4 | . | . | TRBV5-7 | CASSHSAGRMDEKLFF | TGTGCCAGCAGCCACTCTGCGGGTCGGATGGATGAAAAACTGTTTTTT
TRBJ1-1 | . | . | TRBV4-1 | CASSQDRRPRTTEAFF | TGCGCCAGCAGCCAAGATAGGAGACCCCGAACGACTGAAGCTTTCTTT
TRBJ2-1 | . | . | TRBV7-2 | CASSLAGISYNEQFF | TGTGCCAGCAGCTTAGCCGGGATCTCCTACAATGAGCAGTTCTTC
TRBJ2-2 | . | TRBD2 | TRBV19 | CASSRLAGGSGELFF | TGTGCCAGTAGTCGACTAGCGGGAGGATCCGGGGAGCTGTTTTTT
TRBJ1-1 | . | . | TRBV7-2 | CASSLFGRTVPMNTEAFF | TGTGCCAGCAGCTTATTCGGGAGGACAGTTCCTATGAACACTGAAGCTTTCTTT
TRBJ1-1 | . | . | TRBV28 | CASSSSTTGAEAFF | .
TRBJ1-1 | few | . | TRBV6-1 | CASSDSGRNTEAFF | TGTGCCAGCAGTGATTCCGGGAGAAACACTGAAGCTTTCTTT
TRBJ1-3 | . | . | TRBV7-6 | CASSLGTGYSGNTIYF | TGTGCCAGCAGCTTAGGGACGGGGTACTCTGGAAACACCATATATTTT
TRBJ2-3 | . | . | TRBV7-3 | CASSRRPGTDTQYF | TGTGCCAGCAGTAGGAGGCCGGGCACAGATACGCAGTATTTT
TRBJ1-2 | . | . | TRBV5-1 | CASSLSRGDGYTF | TGCGCCAGCAGCTTGTCCCGGGGAGATGGCTACACCTTC
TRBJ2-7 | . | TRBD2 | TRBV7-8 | CASSPPGTSGYEQYF | TGTGCCAGCAGCCCCCCCGGGACTAGCGGGTACGAGCAGTACTTC
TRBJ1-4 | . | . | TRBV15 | CATSRDRDSTNEKLFF | TGTGCCACCAGCAGAGATCGGGACTCAACTAATGAAAAACTGTTTTTT
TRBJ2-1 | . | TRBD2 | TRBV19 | CASRTSGTTYNEQFF | TGTGCCAGCCGGACTAGCGGGACTACCTACAATGAGCAGTTCTTC
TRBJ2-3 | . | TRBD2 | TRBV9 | CASSDPLAGGTDTQYF | TGTGCCAGCAGCGACCCCCTAGCGGGGGGCACAGATACGCAGTATTTT